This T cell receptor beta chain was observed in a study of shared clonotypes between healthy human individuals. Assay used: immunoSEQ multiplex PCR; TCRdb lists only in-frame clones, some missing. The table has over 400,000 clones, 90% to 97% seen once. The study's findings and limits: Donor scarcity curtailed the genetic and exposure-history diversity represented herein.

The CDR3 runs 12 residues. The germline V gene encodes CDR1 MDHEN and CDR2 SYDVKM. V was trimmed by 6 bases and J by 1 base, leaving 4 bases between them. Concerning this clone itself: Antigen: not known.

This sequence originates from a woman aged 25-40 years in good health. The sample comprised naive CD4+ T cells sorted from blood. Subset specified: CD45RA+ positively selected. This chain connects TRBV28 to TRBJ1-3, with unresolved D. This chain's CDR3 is CASRESGNTIYF. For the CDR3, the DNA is TGTGCCAGCAGAGAATCTGGAAACACCATATATTTT.